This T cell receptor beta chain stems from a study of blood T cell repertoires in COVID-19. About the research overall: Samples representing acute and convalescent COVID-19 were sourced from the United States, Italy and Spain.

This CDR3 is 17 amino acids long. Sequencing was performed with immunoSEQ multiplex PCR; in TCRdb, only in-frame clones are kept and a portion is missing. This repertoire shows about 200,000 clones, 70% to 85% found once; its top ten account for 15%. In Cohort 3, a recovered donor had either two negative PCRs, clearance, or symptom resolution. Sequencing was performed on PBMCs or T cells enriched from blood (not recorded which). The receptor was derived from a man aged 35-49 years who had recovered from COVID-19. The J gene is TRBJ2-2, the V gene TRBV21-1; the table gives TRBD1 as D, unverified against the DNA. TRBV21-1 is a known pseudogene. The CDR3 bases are TGTGCCAGCAGCAAAATGAGACAGGGGTCGAACACCGGGGAGCTGTTTTTT. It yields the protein CASSKMRQGSNTGELFF.